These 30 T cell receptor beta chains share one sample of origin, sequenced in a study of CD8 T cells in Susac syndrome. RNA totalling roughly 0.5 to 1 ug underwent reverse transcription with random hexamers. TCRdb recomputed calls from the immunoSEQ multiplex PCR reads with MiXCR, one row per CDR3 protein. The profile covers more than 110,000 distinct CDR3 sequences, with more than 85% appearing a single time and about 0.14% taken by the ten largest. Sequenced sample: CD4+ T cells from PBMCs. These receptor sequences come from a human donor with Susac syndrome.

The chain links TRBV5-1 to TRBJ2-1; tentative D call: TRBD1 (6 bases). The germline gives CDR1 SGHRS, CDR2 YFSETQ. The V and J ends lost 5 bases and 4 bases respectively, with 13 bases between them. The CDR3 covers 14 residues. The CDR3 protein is CASSPRQEYNEQFF. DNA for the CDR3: TGCGCCAGCAGTCCACGACAGGAGTACAATGAGCAGTTCTTC.

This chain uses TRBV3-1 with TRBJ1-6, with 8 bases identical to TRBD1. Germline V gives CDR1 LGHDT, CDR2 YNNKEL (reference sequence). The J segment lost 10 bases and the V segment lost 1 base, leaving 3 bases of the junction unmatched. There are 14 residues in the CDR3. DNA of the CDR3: TGTGCCAGCAGCCAAGCAGGGGGCGAATCACCCCTCCACTTT. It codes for CASSQAGGESPLHF. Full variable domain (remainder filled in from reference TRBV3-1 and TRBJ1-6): DTAVSQTPKYLVTQMGNDKSIKCEQNLGHDTMYWYKQDSKKFLKIMFSYNNKELIINETVPNRFSPKSPDKAHLNLHINSLELGDSAVYFCASSQAGGESPLHFGNGTRLTVT.

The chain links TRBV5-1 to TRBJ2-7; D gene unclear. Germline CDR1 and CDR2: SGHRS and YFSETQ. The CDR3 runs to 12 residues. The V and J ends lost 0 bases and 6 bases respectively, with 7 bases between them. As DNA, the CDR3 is TGCGCCAGCAGCTTGGAACGTGCCGAGCAGTACTTC. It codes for CASSLERAEQYF.

CDR3 region: CASSHRDRGDRNTEAFF. In DNA, the CDR3 is TGTGCCAGCAGCCACAGAGACAGGGGGGATCGGAACACTGAAGCTTTCTTT. This sequence joins TRBV5-4 and TRBJ1-1; 9 nucleotides line up with TRBD1. The CDR3 consists of 17 residues. Germline lookup yields CDR1 SGHNT and CDR2 YYREEE (reference sequence). After removal of 4 bases from V and 1 base from J, the junction contained 11 bases not matched to a gene.

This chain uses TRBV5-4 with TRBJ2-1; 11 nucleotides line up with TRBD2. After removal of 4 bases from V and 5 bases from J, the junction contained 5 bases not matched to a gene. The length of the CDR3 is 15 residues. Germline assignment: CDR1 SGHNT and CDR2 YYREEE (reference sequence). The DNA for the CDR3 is TGTGCCAGCAGCCCAATACTAGCGGGGGACAATGAGCAGTTCTTC. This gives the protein CASSPILAGDNEQFF.

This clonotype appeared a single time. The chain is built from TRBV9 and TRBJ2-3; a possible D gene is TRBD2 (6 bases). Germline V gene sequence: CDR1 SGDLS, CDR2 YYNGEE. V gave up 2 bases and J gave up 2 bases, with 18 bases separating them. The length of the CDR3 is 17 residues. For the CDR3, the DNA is TGTGCCAGCAGCGTGGAAGCGGGTCCCTACACCACAGATACGCAGTATTTT. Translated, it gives CASSVEAGPYTTDTQYF.

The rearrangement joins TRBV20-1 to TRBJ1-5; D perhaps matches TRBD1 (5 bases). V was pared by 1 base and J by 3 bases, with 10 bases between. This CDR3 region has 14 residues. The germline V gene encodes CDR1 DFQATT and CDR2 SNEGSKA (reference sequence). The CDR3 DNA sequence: TGCAGTGCTAGAGGGACAATCATCAATCAGCCCCAGCATTTT. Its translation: CSARGTIINQPQHF.

CDR3: CSARGAGFQETQYF. In DNA, the CDR3 is TGCAGTGCTAGAGGTGCGGGCTTCCAAGAGACCCAGTACTTC. The chain is built from TRBV20-1 and TRBJ2-5; the D gene is possibly TRBD2 (5 bases). This CDR3 comprises 14 residues. V was cut by 1 base and J by 1 base, with 10 bases left in between. Germline CDR1 and CDR2: DFQATT and SNEGSKA (reference sequence).

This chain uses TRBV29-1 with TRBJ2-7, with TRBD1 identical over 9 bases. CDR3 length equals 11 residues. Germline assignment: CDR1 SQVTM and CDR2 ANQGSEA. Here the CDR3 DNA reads TGCGTAGGACAGGGGTCCTACGAGCAGTACTTC. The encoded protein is CVGQGSYEQYF.

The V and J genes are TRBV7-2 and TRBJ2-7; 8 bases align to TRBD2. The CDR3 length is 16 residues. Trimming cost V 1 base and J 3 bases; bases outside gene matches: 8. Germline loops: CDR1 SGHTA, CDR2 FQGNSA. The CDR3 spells CASSLDTGGPGYEQYF. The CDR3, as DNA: TGTGCCAGCAGCTTAGATACGGGAGGGCCGGGCTACGAGCAGTACTTC.

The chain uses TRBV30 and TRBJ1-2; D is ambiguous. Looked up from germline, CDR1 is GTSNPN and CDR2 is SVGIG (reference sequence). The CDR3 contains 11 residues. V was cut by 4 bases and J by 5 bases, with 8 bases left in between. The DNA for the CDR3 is TGTGCCTGGAATCAGGCGTATGGCTACACCTTC. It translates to CAWNQAYGYTF. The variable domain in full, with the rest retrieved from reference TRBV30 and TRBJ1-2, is SQTIHQWPATLVQPVGSPLSLECTVEGTSNPNLYWYRQAAGRGLQLLFYSVGIGQISSEVPQNLSASRPQDRQFILSSKKLLLSDSGFYLCAWNQAYGYTFGSGTRLTVV.

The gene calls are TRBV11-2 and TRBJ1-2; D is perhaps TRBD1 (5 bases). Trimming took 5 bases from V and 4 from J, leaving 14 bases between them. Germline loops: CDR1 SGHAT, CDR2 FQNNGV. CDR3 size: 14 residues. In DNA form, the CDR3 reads TGTGCCAGCAGCCTTCCGTGGGGGGGCTATGGCTACACCTTC. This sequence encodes CASSLPWGGYGYTF.

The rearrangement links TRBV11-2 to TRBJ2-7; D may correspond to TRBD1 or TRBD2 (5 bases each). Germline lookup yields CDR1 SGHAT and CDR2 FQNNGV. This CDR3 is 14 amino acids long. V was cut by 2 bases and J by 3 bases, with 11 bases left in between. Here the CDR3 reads CASSLYRGVYEQYF. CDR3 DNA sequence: TGTGCCAGCAGCTTATATAGGGGAGTCTACGAGCAGTACTTC.

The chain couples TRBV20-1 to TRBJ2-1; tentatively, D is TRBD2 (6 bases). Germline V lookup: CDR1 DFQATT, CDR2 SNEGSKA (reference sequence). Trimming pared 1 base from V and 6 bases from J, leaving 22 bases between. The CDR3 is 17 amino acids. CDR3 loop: CSARVSGDSRTLNEQFF. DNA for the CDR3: TGCAGTGCTAGAGTCTCCGGGGACTCCCGGACACTCAATGAGCAGTTCTTC.

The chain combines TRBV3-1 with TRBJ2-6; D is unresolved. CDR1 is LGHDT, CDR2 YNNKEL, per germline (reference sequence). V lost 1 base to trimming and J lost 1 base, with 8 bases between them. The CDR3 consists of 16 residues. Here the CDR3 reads CASSQGWASGANVLTF. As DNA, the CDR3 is TGTGCCAGCAGCCAAGGATGGGCGTCTGGGGCCAACGTCCTGACTTTC.

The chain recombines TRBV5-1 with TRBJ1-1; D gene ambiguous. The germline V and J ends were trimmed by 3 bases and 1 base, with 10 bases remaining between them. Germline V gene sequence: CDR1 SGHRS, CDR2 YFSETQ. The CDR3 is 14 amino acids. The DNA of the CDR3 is TGCGCCAGCAGCTCCAGTCCAGCGAACACTGAAGCTTTCTTT. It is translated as CASSSSPANTEAFF.

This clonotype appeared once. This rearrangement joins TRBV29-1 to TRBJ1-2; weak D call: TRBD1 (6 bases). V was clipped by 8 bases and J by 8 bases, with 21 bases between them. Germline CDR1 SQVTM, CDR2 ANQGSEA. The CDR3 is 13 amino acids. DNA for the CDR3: TGCAGCTCAGCGGACAGTGGCGGTGAAGGCTACACCTTC. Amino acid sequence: CSSADSGGEGYTF.

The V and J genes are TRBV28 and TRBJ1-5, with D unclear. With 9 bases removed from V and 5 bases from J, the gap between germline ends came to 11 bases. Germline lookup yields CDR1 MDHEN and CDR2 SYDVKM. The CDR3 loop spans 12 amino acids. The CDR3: CASGGLDQPQHF. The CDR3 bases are TGTGCCAGTGGTGGACTTGATCAGCCCCAGCATTTT.

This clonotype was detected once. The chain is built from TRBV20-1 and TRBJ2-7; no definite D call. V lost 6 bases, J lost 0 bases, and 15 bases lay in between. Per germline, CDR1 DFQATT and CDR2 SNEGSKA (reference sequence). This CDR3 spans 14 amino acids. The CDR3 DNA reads TGCAGTGCCCCCCATAGGAAAGACTCCTACGAGCAGTACTTC. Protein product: CSAPHRKDSYEQYF.

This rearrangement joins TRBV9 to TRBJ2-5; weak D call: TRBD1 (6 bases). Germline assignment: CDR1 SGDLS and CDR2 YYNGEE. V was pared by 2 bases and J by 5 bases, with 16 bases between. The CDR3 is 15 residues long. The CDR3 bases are TGTGCCAGCAGCGTGGGGGCGTCACAGATGGAGACCCAGTACTTC. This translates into CASSVGASQMETQYF.

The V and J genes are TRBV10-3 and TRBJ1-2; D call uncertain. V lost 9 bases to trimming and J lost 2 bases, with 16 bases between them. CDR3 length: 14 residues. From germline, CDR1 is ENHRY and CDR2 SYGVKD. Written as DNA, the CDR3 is TGTGCCATTCGGTCATCAGAGGAGAACTATGGCTACACCTTC. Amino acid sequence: CAIRSSEENYGYTF.

DNA for the CDR3: TGTGCCATCAGGGGTATGGGGCCTGAAGCTTTCTTT. Protein sequence: CAIRGMGPEAFF. The V gene is TRBV10-3, the J gene TRBJ1-1, with D possibly TRBD1 on 5 matching bases. Trimming pared 6 bases from V and 6 bases from J, leaving 11 bases between. The germline V gene encodes CDR1 ENHRY and CDR2 SYGVKD. This CDR3 spans 12 amino acids.

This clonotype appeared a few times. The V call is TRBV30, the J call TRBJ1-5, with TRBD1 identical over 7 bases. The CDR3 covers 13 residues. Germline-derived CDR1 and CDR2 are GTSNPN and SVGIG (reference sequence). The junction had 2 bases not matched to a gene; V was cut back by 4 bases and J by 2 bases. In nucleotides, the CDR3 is TGTGCCTGGACCCAGGGGGGCAATCAGCCCCAGCATTTT. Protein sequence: CAWTQGGNQPQHF.

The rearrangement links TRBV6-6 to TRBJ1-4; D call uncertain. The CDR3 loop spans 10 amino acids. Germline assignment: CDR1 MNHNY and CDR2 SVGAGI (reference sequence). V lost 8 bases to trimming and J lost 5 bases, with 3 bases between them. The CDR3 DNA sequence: TGTGCCAGCTCCAATGAAAAACTGTTTTTT. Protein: CASSNEKLFF.

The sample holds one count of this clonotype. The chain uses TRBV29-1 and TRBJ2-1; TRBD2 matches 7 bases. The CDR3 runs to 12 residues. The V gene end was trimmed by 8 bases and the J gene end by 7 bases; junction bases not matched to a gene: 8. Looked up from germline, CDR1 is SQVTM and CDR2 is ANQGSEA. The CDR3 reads CSIRPGGNEQFF. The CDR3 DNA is TGCAGCATCAGACCCGGGGGGAATGAGCAGTTCTTC.

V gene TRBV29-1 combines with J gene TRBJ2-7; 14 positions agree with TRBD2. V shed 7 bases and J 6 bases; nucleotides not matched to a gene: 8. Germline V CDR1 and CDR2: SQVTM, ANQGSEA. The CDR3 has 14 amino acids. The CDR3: CSAGTSGSHREQYF. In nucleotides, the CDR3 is TGCAGCGCCGGGACTAGCGGGAGTCACCGCGAGCAGTACTTC.

For the CDR3, the DNA is TGTGCCAGCAGCGTAGTAGACCCCCTGGGCGCCAATGAGCAGTTCTTC. It specifies CASSVVDPLGANEQFF. The chain uses TRBV9 and TRBJ2-1; D is unclear. V was trimmed by 0 bases and J by 6 bases, leaving 16 bases between them. CDR3 length: 16 residues. Per the germline V gene, CDR1 is SGDLS and CDR2 is YYNGEE.

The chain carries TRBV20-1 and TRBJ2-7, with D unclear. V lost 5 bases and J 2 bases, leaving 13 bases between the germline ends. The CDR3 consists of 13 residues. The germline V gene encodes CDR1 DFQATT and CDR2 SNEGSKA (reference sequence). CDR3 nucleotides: TGCAGTGCTGAATATCAGGATACCTACGAGCAGTACTTC. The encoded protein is CSAEYQDTYEQYF.

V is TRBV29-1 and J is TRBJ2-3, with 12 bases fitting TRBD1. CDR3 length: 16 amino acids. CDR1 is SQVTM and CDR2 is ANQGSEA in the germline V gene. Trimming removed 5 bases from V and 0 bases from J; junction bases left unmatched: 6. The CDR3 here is CSVLGQGASSTDTQYF. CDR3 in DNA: TGCAGCGTTCTGGGACAGGGGGCATCTAGCACAGATACGCAGTATTTT.

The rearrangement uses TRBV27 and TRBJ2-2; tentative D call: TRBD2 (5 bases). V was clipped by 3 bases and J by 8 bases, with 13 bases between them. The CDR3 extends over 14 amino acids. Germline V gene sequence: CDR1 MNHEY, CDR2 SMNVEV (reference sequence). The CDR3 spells CASSFIGDPGELFF. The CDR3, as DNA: TGTGCCAGCAGTTTTATCGGGGATCCGGGGGAGCTGTTTTTT.